A selection of T cell receptor beta chains follows, all from one sample in a study of shared clonotypes between healthy human individuals. The table came from immunoSEQ multiplex PCR; TCRdb's copy has only in-frame clones and leaves some out. Here the sample spans 470,000 or so clones, approximately 78% being singletons. Material for sequencing was PBMCs. All receptors come from a woman in her thirties or forties in good health. Some clones in this sample may be carry-over from other donors' samples. Each CDR3 is given with its conserved first and last residue. D genes are given only for firm matches. Expanded clones get a size class; other rows say once, few or many, or leave the size out.

>NA|TRBV7-9|TRBJ1-3|NA
TGTGCCAGCAGCCCCCAGGAAAGGGTCTCTGGAAACACCATATATTTT
CASSPQERVSGNTIYF
>NA|TRBV15|TRBJ2-3|TRBD1
TGTGCCACCAGCAGATGGACAGGGGGTTTCACAGATACGCAGTATTTT
CATSRWTGGFTDTQYF
>NA|TRBV29-1|TRBJ2-7|TRBD1
TGCAGCGTCCTCCGGGACAGGAACTACGAGCAGTACTTC
CSVLRDRNYEQYF
>NA|TRBV19|TRBJ2-7|TRBD1
TGTGCCAGTAACGACAGGGAAGGCGAGCAGTACTTC
CASNDREGEQYF
>NA|TRBV19|TRBJ2-2|NA
TGTGCCAGTATTGGGACACCGAACACCGGGGAGCTGTTTTTT
CASIGTPNTGELFF
>NA|TRBV28|TRBJ2-7|NA
TGTGCCAGCAGTTTAGTGGCGGACTACGAGCAGTACTTC
CASSLVADYEQYF
>NA|TRBV9|TRBJ2-1|TRBD2
TGTGCCAGCAGCGCCACAACTGCTAGCGGGAGAGGGGTTTACAATGAGCAGTTCTTC
CASSATTASGRGVYNEQFF
>once|TRBV7-9|TRBJ2-1|TRBD2
TGTGCCAGCAACCATCTAGCGGGATCCTACAATGAGCAGTTCTTC
CASNHLAGSYNEQFF
>NA|TRBV30|TRBJ2-7|TRBD2
TGTGCCTGGAGTGTCGGGACTAGCGGGAGGGTAGCCTACGAGCAGTACTTC
CAWSVGTSGRVAYEQYF
>few|TRBV11-2|TRBJ2-7|TRBD1
TGTGCCAGCGGGACGGGACAGGGCCTGTACGAGCAGTACTTC
CASGTGQGLYEQYF
>NA|TRBV11-2|TRBJ2-3|NA
TGTGCCAGCAGCTTTACCGGGGCAGCAGATACGCAGTATTTT
CASSFTGAADTQYF
>NA|TRBV7-3|TRBJ2-2|TRBD1
TGTGCCAGCAGCTTAGGGACAGGGGGCGCGAACACCGGGGAGCTGTTTTTT
CASSLGTGGANTGELFF
>NA|TRBV7-3|TRBJ2-3|TRBD2
TGTGCCAGCAGCTTAGTAGCGGGAGGGGCAGATACGCAGTATTTT
CASSLVAGGADTQYF
>NA|TRBV10-3|TRBJ1-1|TRBD1
TGTGCCATCAGTCGGACAGGGGTCGAGAACACTGAAGCTTTCTTT
CAISRTGVENTEAFF
>NA|TRBV2|TRBJ2-1|NA
TGTGCCAGCAGGGTAGGGTCCGAAAACAATGAGCAGTTCTTC
CASRVGSENNEQFF
>once|TRBV7-9|TRBJ2-1|NA
TGTGCCAGCAGCAAGACTACTCTGAACAATGAGCAGTTCTTC
CASSKTTLNNEQFF
>NA|TRBV19|TRBJ1-1|NA
TGTGCCAGCAGGACTGAAGCTTTCTTT
CASRTEAFF
>NA|TRBV28|TRBJ2-7|TRBD1
TGTGCCAGCAGTTTATCGTGGACAGGGGTATTTCGCGAGCAGTACTTC
CASSLSWTGVFREQYF
>NA|TRBV11-2|TRBJ2-7|NA
TGTGCCAGCAGCTCGTCTAGCATATCGTCCTACGAGCAGTACTTC
CASSSSSISSYEQYF
>NA|TRBV20-1|TRBJ1-5|NA
TGCAGTGCTGGTGGGAGGCCCCAGCATTTT
CSAGGRPQHF
>NA|TRBV28|TRBJ2-7|TRBD1
TGTGCCAGCAGTTTTCCCGGGACAGTGTGGGAGCAGTACTTC
CASSFPGTVWEQYF
>NA|TRBV28|TRBJ2-5|TRBD2
TGTGCCAGCAGTTTAGCTAGCGGTTTCGGGGAGACCCAGTACTTC
CASSLASGFGETQYF
>NA|TRBV5-4|TRBJ2-1|NA
TGTGCCAGCAGCTCATGGGTTGATGAGCAGTTCTTC
CASSSWVDEQFF
>NA|TRBV19|TRBJ1-2|NA
TGTGCCAGTAGTCTCCAGGGAAGGGGTGCCTATGGCTACACCTTC
CASSLQGRGAYGYTF
>once|TRBV5-1|TRBJ2-1|TRBD2
TGCGCCAGCAGCTCCCAGGTCGGCGGGAGGGCCTCTATTGACAATGAGCAGTTCTTC
CASSSQVGGRASIDNEQFF
>NA|TRBV7-3|TRBJ2-1|NA
TGTGCCAGCAGCTTAGCCCTCCTAATCGGTGAGCAGTTCTTC
CASSLALLIGEQFF
>NA|TRBV6-4|TRBJ2-3|NA
TGTGCCAGCAGTGACGGGGGTGTAGATACGCAGTATTTT
CASSDGGVDTQYF
>many|TRBV19|TRBJ2-3|NA
TGTGCCAGCCCCACAGATACGCAGTATTTT
CASPTDTQYF
>NA|TRBV30|TRBJ2-3|TRBD2
TGTGCCTGGAGTGTTGGGACTACCCCTGATACGCAGTATTTT
CAWSVGTTPDTQYF
>NA|TRBV7-2|TRBJ2-2|NA
TGTGCCAGCAGCCGAGGGTTAGCCGGGGAGCTGTTTTTT
CASSRGLAGELFF
>NA|TRBV12-5|TRBJ1-4|NA
TGTGCTAGTGGTTTCCGCGCAGGGGAATTGTGCTGTGCAACTAATGAAAAACTGTTTTTT
CASGFRAGELCCATNEKLFF
>NA|TRBV6-1|TRBJ2-3|NA
TGTGCCAGCAGCCGCAGGGACTTGACAGATACGCAGTATTTT
CASSRRDLTDTQYF
>once|TRBV5-1|TRBJ2-3|NA
TGCGCCAGCCGAGACGGGGCGGGACAGAGCACAGATACGCAGTATTTT
CASRDGAGQSTDTQYF
>NA|TRBV5-1|TRBJ2-7|NA
TGCGCCAGCAGCTCGGGCGGGGACCTGGGCTACGAGCAGTACTTC
CASSSGGDLGYEQYF
>many|TRBV9|TRBJ2-5|TRBD2
TGTGCCAGCAGCCAAACTAGCGACCAAGAGACCCAGTACTTC
CASSQTSDQETQYF
>NA|TRBV28|TRBJ1-5|NA
TGTGCCAGCAGTCCCCCCGAGTATCCCCAGCATTTT
CASSPPEYPQHF
>NA|TRBV2|TRBJ2-7|NA
TGTGCCAGCTATTTCTCCACCTACGAGCAGTACTTC
CASYFSTYEQYF
>few|TRBV2|TRBJ2-7|NA
TGTGCCAGCACGAGACAGTCTGGATACGAGCAGTACTTC
CASTRQSGYEQYF
>NA|TRBV27|TRBJ2-7|TRBD2
TGTGCCAGCAGTTATGGGACTACCTCCTACGAGCAGTACTTC
CASSYGTTSYEQYF
>NA|TRBV19|TRBJ2-7|TRBD2
TGTGCCACTCTAGAGCGGGAGCTACGGACGTCACGCTCCTACGAGCAGTACTTC
CATLERELRTSRSYEQYF
>NA|TRBV18|TRBJ2-1|NA
TGTGCCAGCTCACCATTCGGGTCAGGTTCTAACAATGAGCAGTTCTTC
CASSPFGSGSNNEQFF
>NA|TRBV10-3|TRBJ2-3|TRBD2
TGTGCCATCGGGATAGCGGGAGGGTTAGATACGCAGTATTTT
CAIGIAGGLDTQYF
>NA|TRBV15|TRBJ2-1|TRBD2
TGTGCCACCGGCCGCGGGAGCTTTAATGAGCAGTTCTTC
CATGRGSFNEQFF
>NA|TRBV29-1|TRBJ1-5|NA
TGCAGCGTTCGAAGACAGGCGTGGGATCAGCCCCAGCATTTT
CSVRRQAWDQPQHF
>NA|TRBV7-2|TRBJ2-7|TRBD1
TGTGCCAGCAGCGTGGACAGGGCTGCCTACGAGCAGTACTTC
CASSVDRAAYEQYF
>NA|TRBV21-1|TRBJ1-5|NA
TGTGCCAGCAGCATACCAGGCTATGGGCCCCAGCATTTT
CASSIPGYGPQHF
>once|TRBV7-3|TRBJ2-2|NA
TGTGCCAGCAGCTTAATGGCAAATCCACCGGGGAAGGAGCTGTTTTTT
CASSLMANPPGKELFF
>NA|TRBV11-3|TRBJ2-1|NA
TGTGCCAGCAGCTTAACGGGGAACCCCCCAGGGGATGAGCAGTTCTTC
CASSLTGNPPGDEQFF
>NA|TRBV9|TRBJ2-1|NA
TGTGCCAGCAGCGCTACCCGGGTCTCTTCATCAAGAAATGAGCAGTTCTTC
CASSATRVSSSRNEQFF
>NA|TRBV20-1|TRBJ2-7|NA
TGCAGCCAGCGGTCCGAGGAGCAGTACTTC
CSQRSEEQYF